The 7 T cell receptor beta chains below all came from one sample that was sequenced in a study of blood T cell repertoires in COVID-19. Sequencing was performed with immunoSEQ multiplex PCR; in TCRdb, only in-frame clones are kept and a portion is missing. Of 190,000 or so clones detected, about 87% appear once; the ten largest clones hold 10%. The sequencing input was PBMCs or T cells enriched from blood (not recorded which). The receptor source for this set is a young man with acute COVID-19.

The chain couples TRBV2 to TRBJ1-4; D ambiguous. Germline V gives CDR1 SNHLY, CDR2 FYNNEI. The CDR3 is 16 amino acids. V shed 5 bases and J shed 3 bases, with 16 bases lying between them. The DNA for the CDR3 is TGTGCCAGCAGTAAAGGGTCCTACCAGGCTAATGAAAAACTGTTTTTT. This gives the protein CASSKGSYQANEKLFF.

As DNA, the CDR3 is TGCAGCGTTCTAGCGGGAGTGGGTACAGATACGCAGTATTTT. Amino acid sequence: CSVLAGVGTDTQYF. This chain uses TRBV29-1 with TRBJ2-3; 10 nucleotides agree with TRBD2. The trim removed 5 bases at V and 3 bases at J, leaving 5 bases unmatched. Per germline, CDR1 SQVTM and CDR2 ANQGSEA. The CDR3 is made up of 14 amino acids.

This clone appeared once. The genes are TRBV6-2 or TRBV6-3 and TRBJ2-7, with 8 bases lining up with TRBD2. J gave up 3 bases and V 5 bases, and 9 bases lay outside the gene matches. CDR3 length equals 15 residues. In germline, CDR1 is MNHEY, CDR2 SVGEGT. CDR3 bases: TGTGCCAGCAGTAGCTTAGCGGGAAGAAACTACGAGCAGTACTTC. Protein product: CASSSLAGRNYEQYF.

This rearrangement joins TRBV3-1 (or the pseudogene TRBV3-2) to TRBJ2-1; 9 nucleotides match TRBD2. The junction had 9 bases not matched to a gene; V was cut back by 5 bases and J by 4 bases. The CDR3 length is 16 residues. Germline V gene data show CDR1 as LGHDT and CDR2 as YNNKEL (reference sequence). CDR3 coding DNA: TGTGCCAGCAGCTACTCTAGCGGGACTAATTACAATGAGCAGTTCTTC. Its translation: CASSYSSGTNYNEQFF.

This chain connects TRBV18 to TRBJ2-3, with 7 bases lining up with TRBD2. Germline CDR1 reads KGHSH; CDR2 reads LQKENI. V shed 8 bases and J 1 base; nucleotides not matched to a gene: 9. This CDR3 has 15 residues. The CDR3 nucleotides are TGTGCCAGCCTATCGAATGGGGGGGGCACAGATACGCAGTATTTT. Its protein product is CASLSNGGGTDTQYF.

The rearrangement links TRBV24-1 to TRBJ2-2; possibly TRBD2 for D (6 bases). The germline V gene has CDR1 KGHDR and CDR2 SFDVKD. This CDR3 comprises 16 residues. V dropped 5 bases and J dropped 1 base, with 13 bases sitting between them. The CDR3: CATSARGAGNTGELFF. CDR3 nucleotides: TGTGCCACCAGTGCCCGAGGAGCGGGGAACACCGGGGAGCTGTTTTTT.

V and J are TRBV14 and TRBJ2-3, with 10 bases fitting TRBD1. The CDR3 consists of 17 residues. The V and J ends lost 2 bases and 1 base, in that order; junction bases with no gene match: 6. Per the germline V gene, CDR1 is SGHDN and CDR2 is FVKESK. Written as DNA, the CDR3 is TGTGCCAGCAGCCAAAGAATTGGGACAGGGGGCACAGATACGCAGTATTTT. Translating it yields CASSQRIGTGGTDTQYF.